Listed here is a single T cell receptor beta chain. These data are taken from a study of blood T cell repertoires in COVID-19. For the study at large: Samples representing acute and convalescent COVID-19 were sourced from the United States, Italy and Spain. T cells, B-cell-depleted T cells, or PBMCs supplied cDNA or gDNA.

As handled by the study authors: Amplification from reference gene primers served as the basis for estimated nucleated cell counts. TCRdb's table, derived via immunoSEQ multiplex PCR, lists solely in-frame clones and lacks some. V and J calls and clone size come straight from that table; D and trimming were deduced from the DNA. The data contain approximately 89,000 clones, around 96% of them singletons. The V end lost 2 bases, the J end lost 2 bases, and 9 bases lay between the germline ends. CDR1 and CDR2 from the germline V gene are MNHEY and SVGEGT. The CDR3 is 14 residues long. This sequence was found in a human donor with active COVID-19. The donor label of this sample is uncertain. The chain recombines TRBV6-2 or TRBV6-3 with TRBJ1-1; perhaps TRBD1 as D (6 bases). The sequencing input was peripheral blood. DNA for the CDR3: TGTGCCAGCAGTTACCGGGGGGCAAACACTGAAGCTTTCTTT. This gives the protein CASSYRGANTEAFF.